Below are 13 T cell receptor beta chains sequenced from a single sample in a study of T cell responses to AZD1222 COVID-19 vaccine. Some clones are missing from TCRdb's copy, which holds only in-frame ones; the method was immunoSEQ multiplex PCR. The sample has approximately 150,000 clones; approximately 85% are singletons. The material sequenced was peripheral blood, taken 28 days after the second dose of the MenACWY control vaccine. All receptors come from an adult who received the MenACWY meningococcal vaccine as a control.

The chain is built from TRBV5-1 and TRBJ1-1, with unresolved D. The CDR3 has 12 amino acids. The V gene lost 7 bases and the J gene lost 4 bases, with 11 bases spanning the gap. Germline lookup yields CDR1 SGHRS and CDR2 YFSETQ. The chain's CDR3 is CASSRGPTEAFF. The DNA for the CDR3 is TGCGCCAGCTCGCGAGGGCCCACTGAAGCTTTCTTT.

The chain combines TRBV5-1 with TRBJ2-2; no clear D. CDR1 SGHRS and CDR2 YFSETQ come from the germline V gene. The V end was cut by 10 bases, the J end by 0 bases, with 13 bases between. The CDR3 is 14 amino acids. CDR3 in amino acids: CAGKTSANTGELFF. The CDR3 nucleotides read TGCGCCGGAAAGACCAGCGCGAACACCGGGGAGCTGTTTTTT. Supplemented by reference TRBV5-1 and TRBJ2-2, the full variable domain reads KAGVTQTPRYLIKTRGQQVTLSCSPISGHRSVSWYQQTPGQGLQFLFEYFSETQRNKGNFPGRFSGRQFSNSRSEMNVSTLELGDSALYLCAGKTSANTGELFFGEGSRLTVL.

The J gene is TRBJ1-1, the V gene TRBV7-3; unclear D gene. There are 12 residues in the CDR3. Germline CDR1 is SGHTA and CDR2 is FQGTGA. Trimming pared 5 bases from V and 7 bases from J, leaving 11 bases between. CDR3 in amino acids: CASSPKYIEAFF. CDR3 sequence (DNA): TGTGCCAGCAGCCCTAAGTATATTGAAGCTTTCTTT.

The chain links TRBV30 to TRBJ1-3; D unresolved. V gave up 3 bases and J gave up 0 bases, with 9 bases separating them. Germline assignment: CDR1 GTSNPN and CDR2 SVGIG (reference sequence). This CDR3 region has 14 residues. The DNA for the CDR3 is TGTGCCTGGAGCCAGTCTTTCTCTGGAAACACCATATATTTT. It encodes CAWSQSFSGNTIYF.

The gene calls are TRBV6-4 and TRBJ1-2; D possibly corresponds to TRBD1 (5 bases). V lost 8 bases to trimming and J lost 2 bases, with 9 bases between them. The CDR3 has 12 residues. The germline V gene has CDR1 MRHNA and CDR2 SNTAGT. CDR3 in amino acids: CASGDANYGYTF. The CDR3 DNA sequence: TGTGCCAGCGGGGACGCAAACTATGGCTACACCTTC.

The chain links TRBV6-2 or TRBV6-3 to TRBJ2-6, with D hard to call. V lost 0 bases and J 3 bases, leaving 9 bases between the germline ends. The CDR3 length is 16 residues. Germline V CDR1 and CDR2: MNHEY, SVGEGT. The CDR3 loop reads CASSYSAGIGANVLTF. The CDR3 bases are TGTGCCAGCAGTTACTCGGCCGGTATTGGGGCCAACGTCCTGACTTTC.

The V gene is TRBV5-1, the J gene TRBJ2-1, with D possibly being TRBD1 (6 bases). This CDR3 is 14 amino acids long. Germline CDR1 and CDR2: SGHRS and YFSETQ. The V and J ends lost 5 bases and 8 bases respectively, with 17 bases between them. CDR3 in DNA: TGCGCCAGCAGTTCACAGGGTTACTTCGATGAGCAGTTCTTC. It codes for CASSSQGYFDEQFF.

As concerns this clone: The same CDR3 can be traced to other DNA sequences in this sample. This chain links TRBV7-2 with TRBJ1-1; D is uncertain. The CDR3 runs 14 residues. The germline V gene has CDR1 SGHTA and CDR2 FQGNSA. V lost 3 bases, J lost 1 base, and 9 bases lay in between. The CDR3 region is CASSFGSANTEAFF. CDR3 DNA: TGTGCCAGCAGCTTCGGCAGCGCGAACACTGAAGCTTTCTTT.

The V call is TRBV3-1 (or the pseudogene TRBV3-2), the J call TRBJ1-1, with TRBD1 as a possible D gene (5 bases). Germline assignment: CDR1 LGHDT and CDR2 YNNKEL (reference sequence). The ends were cut back, 4 bases at V and 0 bases at J, with 12 bases in the middle. The CDR3 spans 15 residues. The CDR3 here is CASSPTATVNTEAFF. The CDR3 DNA reads TGTGCCAGCAGCCCCACCGCGACAGTGAACACTGAAGCTTTCTTT.

The chain carries TRBV7-2 and TRBJ2-3; the match to TRBD2 covers 10 bases. Per the germline V gene, CDR1 is SGHTA and CDR2 is FQGNSA. This CDR3 contains 17 residues. The V gene end was trimmed by 2 bases and the J gene end by 3 bases; junction bases not matched to a gene: 8. CDR3 bases: TGTGCCAGCAGCTTACAGAGCGGGAGGGCCCGAACAGATACGCAGTATTTT. Its protein product is CASSLQSGRARTDTQYF.

This clone was observed a handful of times. The J gene is TRBJ2-1, the V gene TRBV6-4; D is ambiguous. V was trimmed by 0 bases and J by 4 bases, leaving 7 bases between them. From germline, CDR1 is MRHNA and CDR2 SNTAGT. The CDR3 covers 14 residues. CDR3 residues: CASSDSNGYNEQFF. The DNA for the CDR3 is TGTGCCAGCAGTGACTCTAATGGATACAATGAGCAGTTCTTC.

The chain employs TRBV7-2 and TRBJ2-1, with TRBD1 matching over 7 bases. The CDR3 contains 15 residues. V trimming: 5 bases; J trimming: 3 bases; junction bases outside the gene matches: 7. CDR1 SGHTA and CDR2 FQGNSA come from the germline V gene. The CDR3 reads CASSLSRDSYNEQFF. For the CDR3, the DNA is TGTGCCAGCAGCCTAAGCCGGGACAGCTACAATGAGCAGTTCTTC.

The rearrangement joins TRBV6-5 to TRBJ1-5, with 7 bases lining up with TRBD1. CDR3 size: 13 residues. Trimming took 7 bases from V and 5 from J; bases not matched to a gene: 5. Per germline, CDR1 MNHEY and CDR2 SVGAGI. CDR3 protein: CASNRGRDQPQHF. In nucleotides, the CDR3 is TGTGCCAGCAACAGGGGCAGGGATCAGCCCCAGCATTTT.